This T cell receptor (beta chain) was sequenced during a study of T cell responses to AZD1222 COVID-19 vaccine. Study observations and caveats: At baseline, just 5 or 6 AZD1222 recipients tested seropositive. CD4 TCRs associated with vaccination spanned spike, dominating at 160-218 and 743-854. Repertoires were sampled only after the peak T cell response. Compared with day 0, the breadth and depth of the Spike-specific TCR repertoire rose significantly after two doses of AZD1222.

Sequencing was performed with immunoSEQ multiplex PCR; in TCRdb, only in-frame clones are kept and a portion is missing. The sample yields 55,000 to 90,000 clones, 65% to 90% seen once. As concerns this clone: Its antigen is still unknown.

This CDR3 has 14 amino acids. From germline, CDR1 is SGHTA and CDR2 FQGTGA. Trimming took off 2 bases at V and 10 bases at J, with 12 bases between the two ends. The chain uses TRBV7-3 and TRBJ1-6; the D is unclear. This receptor was identified in an adult in good health. This sample comprised peripheral blood, obtained on day 0 of AZD1222 vaccination. This chain's CDR3 is CASSLSGAESPLHF. The DNA for the CDR3 is TGTGCCAGCAGCTTATCGGGAGCGGAATCACCCCTCCACTTT.